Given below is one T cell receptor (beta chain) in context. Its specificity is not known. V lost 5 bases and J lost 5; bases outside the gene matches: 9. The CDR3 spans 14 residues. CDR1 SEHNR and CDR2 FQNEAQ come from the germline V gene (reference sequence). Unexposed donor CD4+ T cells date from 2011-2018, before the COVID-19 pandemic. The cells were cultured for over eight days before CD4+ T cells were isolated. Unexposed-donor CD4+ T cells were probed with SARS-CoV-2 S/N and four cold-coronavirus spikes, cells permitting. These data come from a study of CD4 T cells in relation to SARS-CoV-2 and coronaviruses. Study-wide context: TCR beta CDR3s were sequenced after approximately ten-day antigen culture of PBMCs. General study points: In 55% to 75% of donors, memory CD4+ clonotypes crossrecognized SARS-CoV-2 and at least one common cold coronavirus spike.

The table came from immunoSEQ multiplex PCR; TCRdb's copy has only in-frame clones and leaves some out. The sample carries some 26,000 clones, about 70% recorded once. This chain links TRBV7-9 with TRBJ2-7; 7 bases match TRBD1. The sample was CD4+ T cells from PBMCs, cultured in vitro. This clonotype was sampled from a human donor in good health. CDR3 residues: CASSTRDRDDEQYF. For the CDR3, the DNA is TGTGCCAGCAGCACAAGAGACAGGGACGACGAGCAGTACTTC.